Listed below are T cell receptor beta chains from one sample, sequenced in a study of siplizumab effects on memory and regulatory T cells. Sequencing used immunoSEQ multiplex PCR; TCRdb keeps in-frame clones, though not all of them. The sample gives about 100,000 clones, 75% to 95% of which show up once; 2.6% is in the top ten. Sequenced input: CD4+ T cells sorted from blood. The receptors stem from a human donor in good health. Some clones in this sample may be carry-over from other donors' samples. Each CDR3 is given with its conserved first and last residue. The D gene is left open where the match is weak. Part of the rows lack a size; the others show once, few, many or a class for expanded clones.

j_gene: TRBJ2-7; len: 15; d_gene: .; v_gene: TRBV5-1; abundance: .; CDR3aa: CASSPQQGVSFEQYF; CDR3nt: TGCGCCAGCAGCCCCCAGCAGGGTGTTTCTTTCGAGCAGTACTTC
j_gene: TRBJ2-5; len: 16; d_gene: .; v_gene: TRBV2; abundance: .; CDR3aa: CASSELRRGNQETQYF; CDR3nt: TGTGCCAGCAGTGAACTTCGGAGGGGAAACCAAGAGACCCAGTACTTC
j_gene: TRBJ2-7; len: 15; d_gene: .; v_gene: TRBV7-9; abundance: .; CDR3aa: CASSSISGRGYEQYF; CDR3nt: TGTGCCAGCAGCTCGATCAGCGGCAGGGGCTACGAGCAGTACTTC
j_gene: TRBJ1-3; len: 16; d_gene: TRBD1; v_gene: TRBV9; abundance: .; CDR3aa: CASSEEGQGSGNTIYF; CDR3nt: TGTGCCAGCAGCGAGGAAGGACAGGGCTCTGGAAACACCATATATTTT
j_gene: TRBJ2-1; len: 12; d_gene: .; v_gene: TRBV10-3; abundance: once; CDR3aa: CASSYTLGEQFF; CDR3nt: TGTGCCAGCAGTTACACCCTGGGTGAGCAGTTCTTC
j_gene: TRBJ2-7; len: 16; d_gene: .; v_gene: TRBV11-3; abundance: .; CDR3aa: CASSLVWLWIAYEQYF; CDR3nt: TGTGCCAGCAGCTTAGTATGGCTATGGATTGCCTACGAGCAGTACTTC
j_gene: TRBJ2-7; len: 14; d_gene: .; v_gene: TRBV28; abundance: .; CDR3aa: CASSPPDRAYEQYF; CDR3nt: TGTGCCAGCAGTCCTCCCGACAGAGCCTACGAGCAGTACTTC
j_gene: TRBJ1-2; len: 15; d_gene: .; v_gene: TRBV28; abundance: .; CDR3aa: CASSLSKGSSYGYTF; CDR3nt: TGTGCCAGCAGTTTGTCGAAGGGATCAAGCTATGGCTACACCTTC
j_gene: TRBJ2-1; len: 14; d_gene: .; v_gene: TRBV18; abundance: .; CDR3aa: CASSPGTTRGEQFF; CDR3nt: TGTGCCAGCTCACCGGGGACCACGAGGGGTGAGCAGTTCTTC
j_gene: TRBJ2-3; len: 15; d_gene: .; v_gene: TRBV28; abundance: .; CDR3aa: CASSPPAGLVDTQYF; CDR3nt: TGTGCCAGCAGTCCCCCGGCCGGTTTGGTAGATACGCAGTATTTT
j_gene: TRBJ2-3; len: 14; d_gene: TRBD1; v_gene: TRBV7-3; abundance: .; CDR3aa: CASSLDRGADTQYF; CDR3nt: TGTGCCAGCAGCTTAGACAGGGGAGCAGATACGCAGTATTTT
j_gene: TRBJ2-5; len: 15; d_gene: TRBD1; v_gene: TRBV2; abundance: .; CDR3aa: CASSGRTGETETQYF; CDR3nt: TGTGCCAGCAGTGGAAGGACAGGGGAGACGGAGACCCAGTACTTC
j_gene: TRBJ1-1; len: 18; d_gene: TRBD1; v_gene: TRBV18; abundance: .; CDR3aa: CASSPKRAQGGMNTEAFF; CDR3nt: TGTGCCAGCTCACCGAAAAGGGCTCAGGGGGGGATGAACACTGAAGCTTTCTTT
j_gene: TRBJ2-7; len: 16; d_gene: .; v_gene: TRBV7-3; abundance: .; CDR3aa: CASSLKLEGRAYEQYF; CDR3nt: TGTGCCAGCAGCTTAAAATTGGAGGGGAGAGCCTACGAGCAGTACTTC
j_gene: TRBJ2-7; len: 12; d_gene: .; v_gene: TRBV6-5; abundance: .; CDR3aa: CASSYRGSEQYF; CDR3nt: TGTGCCAGCAGTTACCGGGGATCCGAGCAGTACTTC
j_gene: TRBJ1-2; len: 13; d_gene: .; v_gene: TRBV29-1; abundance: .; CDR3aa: CSVEPGPNYGYTF; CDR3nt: TGCAGCGTTGAACCGGGGCCTAACTATGGCTACACCTTC
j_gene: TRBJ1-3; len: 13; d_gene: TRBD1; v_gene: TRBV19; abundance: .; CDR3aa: CAKHRGGGNTIYF; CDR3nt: TGTGCCAAGCACAGGGGGGGTGGAAACACCATATATTTT
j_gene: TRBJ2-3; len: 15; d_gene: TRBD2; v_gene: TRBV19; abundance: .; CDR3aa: CASNDRAGGPDTQYF; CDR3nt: TGTGCCAGTAACGATAGGGCGGGAGGGCCAGATACGCAGTATTTT
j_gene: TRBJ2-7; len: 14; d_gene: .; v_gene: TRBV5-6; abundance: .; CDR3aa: CASSLGGTEYEQYF; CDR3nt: TGTGCCAGCAGCTTGGGGGGGACCGAATACGAGCAGTACTTC
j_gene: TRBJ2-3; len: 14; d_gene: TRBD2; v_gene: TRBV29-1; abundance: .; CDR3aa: CSTRTSGSTDTQYF; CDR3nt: TGCAGCACTCGGACTAGCGGGAGCACAGATACGCAGTATTTT
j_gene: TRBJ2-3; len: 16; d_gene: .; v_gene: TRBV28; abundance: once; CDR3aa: CASSPARKAGGDTQYF; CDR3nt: TGTGCCAGCAGTCCCGCTCGGAAGGCCGGCGGGGATACGCAGTATTTT
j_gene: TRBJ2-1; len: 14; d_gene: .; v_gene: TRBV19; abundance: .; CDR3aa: CASRASDRYNEQFF; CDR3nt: TGTGCCAGTAGGGCGTCGGACAGATACAATGAGCAGTTCTTC
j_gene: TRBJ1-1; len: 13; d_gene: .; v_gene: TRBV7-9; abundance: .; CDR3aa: CASSDGRETEAFF; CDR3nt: TGTGCCAGCAGCGATGGCAGGGAAACTGAAGCTTTCTTT
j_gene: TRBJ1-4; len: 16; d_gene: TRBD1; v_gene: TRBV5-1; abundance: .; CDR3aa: CASSSGPGTGDEKLFF; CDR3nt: TGCGCCAGCAGCTCGGGTCCCGGGACAGGGGACGAAAAACTGTTTTTT
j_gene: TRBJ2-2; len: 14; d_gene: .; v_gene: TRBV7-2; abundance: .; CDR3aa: CASSLVSRTGELFF; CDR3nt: TGTGCCAGCAGCTTAGTATCCAGAACCGGGGAGCTGTTTTTT
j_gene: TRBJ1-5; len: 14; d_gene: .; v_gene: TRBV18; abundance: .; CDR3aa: CASSRPGPPGPQHF; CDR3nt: TGTGCCAGCTCCCGCCCCGGACCGCCGGGGCCCCAGCATTTT
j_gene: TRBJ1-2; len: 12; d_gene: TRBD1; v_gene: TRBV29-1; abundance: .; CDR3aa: CSTRTGHYGYTF; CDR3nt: TGCAGCACCCGGACAGGGCACTATGGCTACACCTTC
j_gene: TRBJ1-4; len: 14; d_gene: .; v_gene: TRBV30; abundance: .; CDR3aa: CAWRKQGGNEKLFF; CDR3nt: TGTGCCTGGAGAAAACAGGGTGGAAATGAAAAACTGTTTTTT
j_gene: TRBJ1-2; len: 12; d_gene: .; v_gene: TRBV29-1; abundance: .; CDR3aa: CSALRQVSDYTF; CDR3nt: TGCAGCGCTTTACGACAGGTTTCTGACTACACCTTC
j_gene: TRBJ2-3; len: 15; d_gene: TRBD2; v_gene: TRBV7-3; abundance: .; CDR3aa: CASSTLAGTTDTQYF; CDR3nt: TGTGCCAGCAGCACACTAGCGGGAACGACAGATACGCAGTATTTT
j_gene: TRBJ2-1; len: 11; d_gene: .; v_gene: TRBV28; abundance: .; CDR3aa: CASSSYNEQFF; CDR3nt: TGTGCCAGCAGTTCCTACAATGAGCAGTTCTTC
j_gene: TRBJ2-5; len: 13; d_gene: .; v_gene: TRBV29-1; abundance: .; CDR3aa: CSAHGGLTMSQYF; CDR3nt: TGCAGCGCCCACGGAGGGTTGACTATGTCCCAGTACTTC
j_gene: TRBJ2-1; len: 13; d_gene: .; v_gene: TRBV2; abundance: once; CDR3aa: CASSAESGHEQFF; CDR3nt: TGTGCCAGCAGTGCTGAGTCGGGCCATGAGCAGTTCTTC
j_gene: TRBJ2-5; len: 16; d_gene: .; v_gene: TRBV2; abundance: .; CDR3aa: CASSEGEGIGQETQYF; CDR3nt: TGTGCCAGCAGTGAAGGAGAGGGCATAGGGCAAGAGACCCAGTACTTC
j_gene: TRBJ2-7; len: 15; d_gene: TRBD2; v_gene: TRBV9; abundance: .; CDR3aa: CASSPGGSGIHEQYF; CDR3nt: TGTGCCAGCAGCCCCGGCGGGAGCGGTATACACGAGCAGTACTTC
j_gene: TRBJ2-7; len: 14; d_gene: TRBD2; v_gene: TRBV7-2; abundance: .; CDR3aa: CASSLAGTSYEQYF; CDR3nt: TGTGCCAGCAGCTTAGCGGGGACTAGCTACGAGCAGTACTTC
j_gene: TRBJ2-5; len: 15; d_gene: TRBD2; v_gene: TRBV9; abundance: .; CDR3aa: CASSVSPGRGETQYF; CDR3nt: TGTGCCAGCAGCGTATCCCCCGGGAGGGGAGAGACCCAGTACTTC
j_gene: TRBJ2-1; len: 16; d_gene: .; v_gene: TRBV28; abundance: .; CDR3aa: CASSSKYRTLYNEQFF; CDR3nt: TGTGCCAGCAGTTCAAAATACAGGACTCTCTACAATGAGCAGTTCTTC
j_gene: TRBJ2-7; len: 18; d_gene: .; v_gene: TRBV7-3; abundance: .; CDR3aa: CASSSGVSRNGTSYEQYF; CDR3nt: TGTGCCAGCAGTTCAGGGGTTTCTAGGAACGGGACTTCCTACGAGCAGTACTTC
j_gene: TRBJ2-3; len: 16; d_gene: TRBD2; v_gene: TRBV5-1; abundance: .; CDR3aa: CASSLGTSRPTDTQYF; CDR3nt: TGCGCCAGCAGCTTAGGGACTAGCAGACCCACAGATACGCAGTATTTT
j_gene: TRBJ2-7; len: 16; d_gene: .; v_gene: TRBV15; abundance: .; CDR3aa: CATSRGGTQGRTGQYF; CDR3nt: TGTGCCACCAGCAGAGGAGGAACGCAGGGCCGAACGGGGCAGTACTTC
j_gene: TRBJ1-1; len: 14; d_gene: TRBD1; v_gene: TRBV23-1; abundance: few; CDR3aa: CASTYRDRGSEAFF; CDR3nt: TGCGCCAGCACTTACCGGGACAGGGGCTCTGAAGCTTTCTTT
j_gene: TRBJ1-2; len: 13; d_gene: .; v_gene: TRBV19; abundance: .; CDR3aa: CASSKTANYGYTF; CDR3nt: TGTGCCAGTAGTAAGACAGCAAACTATGGCTACACCTTC
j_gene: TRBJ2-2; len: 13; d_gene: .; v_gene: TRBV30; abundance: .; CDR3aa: CAWSKLNTGELFF; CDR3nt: TGTGCCTGGAGTAAGCTAAACACCGGGGAGCTGTTTTTT
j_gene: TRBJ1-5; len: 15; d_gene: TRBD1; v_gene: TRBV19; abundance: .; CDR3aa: CASSITVWDRQPQHF; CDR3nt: TGTGCCAGTAGTATTACCGTGTGGGACAGGCAGCCCCAGCATTTT
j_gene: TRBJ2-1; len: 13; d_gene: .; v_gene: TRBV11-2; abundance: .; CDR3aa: CASSYPRPNEQFF; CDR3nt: TGTGCCAGCAGCTACCCGAGACCCAATGAGCAGTTCTTC
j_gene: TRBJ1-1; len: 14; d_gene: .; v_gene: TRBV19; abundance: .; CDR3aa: CASSPPRVNTEAFF; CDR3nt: TGTGCCAGTAGCCCCCCGCGGGTGAACACTGAAGCTTTCTTT
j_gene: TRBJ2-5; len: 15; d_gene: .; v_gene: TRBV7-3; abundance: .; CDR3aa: CASSLAARNQETQYF; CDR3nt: TGTGCCAGCAGCTTAGCAGCCAGAAACCAAGAGACCCAGTACTTC
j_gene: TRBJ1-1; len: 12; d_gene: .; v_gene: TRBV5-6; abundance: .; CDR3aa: CASSLVVPEAFF; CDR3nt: TGTGCCAGCAGCCTCGTCGTACCTGAAGCTTTCTTT
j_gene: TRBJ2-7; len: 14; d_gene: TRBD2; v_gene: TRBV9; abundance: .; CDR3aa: CASSVEPTGGEQYF; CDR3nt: TGTGCCAGCAGCGTAGAGCCCACGGGAGGCGAGCAGTACTTC
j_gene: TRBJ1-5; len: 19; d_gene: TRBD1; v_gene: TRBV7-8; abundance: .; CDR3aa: CASRLRGGTGEGGNQPQHF; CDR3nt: TGTGCCAGCAGACTTAGAGGGGGGACAGGGGAAGGAGGCAATCAGCCCCAGCATTTT
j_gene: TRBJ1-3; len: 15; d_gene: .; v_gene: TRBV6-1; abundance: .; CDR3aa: CASINFYGVGNTIYF; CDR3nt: TGTGCCAGCATTAACTTCTACGGGGTTGGAAACACCATATATTTT
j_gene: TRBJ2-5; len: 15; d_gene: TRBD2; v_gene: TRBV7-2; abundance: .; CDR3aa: CASSLDGRASETQYF; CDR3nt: TGTGCCAGCAGCTTAGACGGGAGGGCCAGTGAGACCCAGTACTTC
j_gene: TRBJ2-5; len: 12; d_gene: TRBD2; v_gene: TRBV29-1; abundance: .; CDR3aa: CSVGTSQETQYF; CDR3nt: TGCAGCGTCGGGACTAGTCAAGAGACCCAGTACTTC
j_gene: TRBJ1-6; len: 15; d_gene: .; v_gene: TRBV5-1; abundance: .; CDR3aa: CASGKEEAYNSPLHF; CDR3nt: TGCGCCAGCGGAAAAGAGGAAGCCTACAATTCACCCCTCCACTTT
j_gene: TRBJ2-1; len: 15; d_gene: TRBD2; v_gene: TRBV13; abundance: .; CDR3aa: CASSRGLAGDGEQFF; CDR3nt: TGTGCCAGCAGCCGGGGACTAGCGGGAGACGGTGAGCAGTTCTTC
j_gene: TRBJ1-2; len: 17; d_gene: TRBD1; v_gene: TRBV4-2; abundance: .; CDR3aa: CASSQERWEGANYGYTF; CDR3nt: TGTGCCAGCAGCCAAGAGCGGTGGGAGGGGGCCAACTATGGCTACACCTTC
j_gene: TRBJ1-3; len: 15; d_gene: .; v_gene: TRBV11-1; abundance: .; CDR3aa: CASSRFTTAGNTIYF; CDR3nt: TGTGCCAGCAGTCGATTTACAACGGCTGGAAACACCATATATTTT